Each of the 8 T cell receptor beta chains below was sequenced from the same sample in a study of blood T cells in healthy people across ages. A second PCR, run for 7 to 11 cycles, used a sample-barcoded 5' primer plus a J-beta primer mix. TCRdb re-analysed the 5' RACE reads in MiXCR, keeping a single row per CDR3 protein. The profile shows 1.5 million to 2 million distinct CDR3 sequences, around 50% of them singletons. The sample consisted of blood. These receptors were collected from a middle-aged woman in good health.

V usage is TRBV12-3 or TRBV12-4 and J usage is TRBJ1-2; D remains ambiguous. V was shortened by 7 bases and J by 4 bases, with 16 bases between the two germline ends. The CDR3 runs 14 residues. This CDR3 reads CASTSAGRSYGYTF. CDR3 sequence (DNA): TGTGCCAGCACCTCGGCCGGGCGGAGCTATGGCTACACCTTC.

This chain links TRBV15 with TRBJ1-2, with 8 bases matching TRBD1. The V gene's germline CDR1 is LNHNV and CDR2 YYDKDF (reference sequence). This CDR3 spans 15 amino acids. Trimming at V came to 5 bases and at J to 3 bases, leaving 8 bases not matched to a gene. In DNA form, the CDR3 reads TGTGCCACCAGCGGACAGGACAGGGTTTACTATGGCTACACCTTC. Protein product: CATSGQDRVYYGYTF.

This clonotype has only one observation. The chain combines TRBV12-3 or TRBV12-4 with TRBJ1-1, with a tentative D call TRBD1 (5 bases). The CDR3 has 16 residues. V lost 8 bases to trimming and J lost 5 bases, with 24 bases between them. CDR3 DNA sequence: TGTGCCAGCCCAGACAGATCGGGACCCAGGCGAACTGAAGCTTTCTTT. Translating gives CASPDRSGPRRTEAFF.

This chain uses TRBV6-2 or TRBV6-3 with TRBJ2-7; 10 bases agree with TRBD1. V shed 5 bases, J shed 12 bases, and the junction held 10 bases outside the gene matches. The germline V gene encodes CDR1 MNHEY and CDR2 SVGEGT. The CDR3 is made up of 13 amino acids. The CDR3 protein is CASSPGPGQGPYF. In nucleotides, the CDR3 is TGTGCCAGCAGTCCCGGACCGGGACAGGGGCCGTACTTC.

This clonotype was recorded many times. The chain carries TRBV5-1 and TRBJ2-3; a weak D match, TRBD1 (5 bases). The CDR3 is 15 amino acids. Trimming shortened V by 0 bases and J by 0 bases, and 8 bases separated the two germline ends. The V gene's germline CDR1 is SGHRS and CDR2 YFSETQ. The CDR3 DNA sequence: TGCGCCAGCAGCTTGGACAGGCCTAGCACAGATACGCAGTATTTT. Translated, it gives CASSLDRPSTDTQYF.

This clonotype was recorded a few times. The CDR3 nucleotides are TGTGCCACCACCCCGGGTGGACCCACAGATACGCAGTATTTT. As protein: CATTPGGPTDTQYF. J is TRBJ2-3 and V is TRBV24-1, with D uncertain. Germline V gives CDR1 KGHDR, CDR2 SFDVKD. V was shortened by 8 bases and J by 2 bases, with 13 bases between the two germline ends. The length of the CDR3 is 14 residues.

The V gene is TRBV10-3, the J gene TRBJ2-7; D is possibly TRBD1 (5 bases). Germline V lookup: CDR1 ENHRY, CDR2 SYGVKD. Trimming took 6 bases from V and 5 from J, leaving 11 bases between them. The CDR3 spans 12 residues. CDR3 loop: CAIRDKGHEQYF. The CDR3 region has the DNA TGTGCCATCAGGGATAAGGGGCACGAGCAGTACTTC.

The V and J genes are TRBV13 and TRBJ2-5, with D possibly being TRBD2 (5 bases). CDR1 PRHDT and CDR2 FYEKMQ come from the germline V gene (reference sequence). This CDR3 region has 14 residues. The ends were cut back, 5 bases at V and 3 bases at J, with 13 bases in the middle. In DNA, the CDR3 is TGTGCCAGCAGCGCGCGGAGAGGGAAAGAGACCCAGTACTTC. It is translated as CASSARRGKETQYF.